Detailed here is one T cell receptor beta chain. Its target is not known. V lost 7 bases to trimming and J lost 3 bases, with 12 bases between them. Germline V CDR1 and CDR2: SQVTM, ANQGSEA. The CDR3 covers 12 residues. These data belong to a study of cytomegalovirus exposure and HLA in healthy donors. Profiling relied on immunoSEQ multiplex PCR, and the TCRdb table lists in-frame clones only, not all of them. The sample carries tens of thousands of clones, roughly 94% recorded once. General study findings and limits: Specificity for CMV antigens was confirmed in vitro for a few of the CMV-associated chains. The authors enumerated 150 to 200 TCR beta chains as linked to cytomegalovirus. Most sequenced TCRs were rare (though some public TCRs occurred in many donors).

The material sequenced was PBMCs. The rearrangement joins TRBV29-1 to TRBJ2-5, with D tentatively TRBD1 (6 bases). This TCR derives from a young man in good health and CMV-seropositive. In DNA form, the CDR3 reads TGCAGCGGCAGGACAGCTGAAGAGACCCAGTACTTC. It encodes CSGRTAEETQYF.